Described below is a single T cell receptor beta chain sequence and its context. Germline values: CDR1 ENHRY, CDR2 SYGVKD. The CDR3 loop spans 12 amino acids. V was clipped by 8 bases and J by 1 base, with 7 bases between them. The sample is drawn from a study of blood T cell repertoires in COVID-19. Study as a whole: Spain, Italy and the United States supplied samples that represented acute and convalescent COVID-19. The cDNA or gDNA used as material had been derived from T cells, B-cell-depleted T cells, or PBMCs.

While infection was still active, Seattle patients were enrolled and then followed longitudinally. As processed by the authors: Amplified reference gene primers provided the basis for estimating nucleated cell counts. Assay used: immunoSEQ multiplex PCR; TCRdb lists only in-frame clones, some missing. V and J calls and clone size follow that table, whereas D and trimming were derived from the DNA. Seen here are some 300,000 clones, 90% observed once, and the top ten hold roughly 1%. The chain combines TRBV10-3 with TRBJ2-3; D is possibly TRBD1 (5 bases). This TCR derives from a woman between 35 and 50 years old with COVID-19, enrolled during active disease. Sequenced material: peripheral blood. Written as DNA, the CDR3 is TGTGCCATCTCACAGGGCACAGATACGCAGTATTTT. This codes for CAISQGTDTQYF.